This is a list of T cell receptor beta chains from one sample in a study of shared clonotypes between healthy human individuals. The data were produced by immunoSEQ multiplex PCR, yet TCRdb's version contains in-frame clones alone and is incomplete. Of 2 million to 2.5 million clones listed, 85% to 95% are singletons. Sequenced material: naive CD4+ T cells from PBMCs. Receptor source: a man younger than 30 in good health. Some clones in this sample may be carry-over from other donors' samples. Both conserved end residues are part of each CDR3. A D gene is named only where the DNA matches it firmly. The listing skips clone size in some rows; elsewhere it reads once, few, many or a size class.

j_gene: TRBJ1-1
d_gene: -
abundance: -
v_gene: TRBV9
CDR3aa: CASSVHGGNTEAFF
CDR3nt: TGTGCCAGCAGCGTGCACGGGGGGAACACTGAAGCTTTCTTT

j_gene: TRBJ2-2
d_gene: TRBD1
abundance: -
v_gene: TRBV2
CDR3aa: CASSPGQGAPGELFF
CDR3nt: TGTGCCAGCAGTCCGGGACAGGGGGCCCCCGGGGAGCTGTTTTTT

j_gene: TRBJ2-2
d_gene: TRBD1
abundance: -
v_gene: TRBV5-1
CDR3aa: CASSLPTGALDELFF
CDR3nt: TGCGCCAGCAGCTTACCGACAGGGGCGTTGGACGAGCTGTTTTTT

j_gene: TRBJ2-1
d_gene: TRBD2
abundance: -
v_gene: TRBV6-5
CDR3aa: CASSYSGRLAGGEQFF
CDR3nt: TGTGCCAGCAGTTACTCCGGGCGGCTAGCGGGAGGTGAGCAGTTCTTC

j_gene: TRBJ2-3
d_gene: -
abundance: -
v_gene: TRBV18
CDR3aa: CASSPSSTDTQYF
CDR3nt: TGTGCCAGCTCACCTTCTAGCACAGATACGCAGTATTTT

j_gene: TRBJ2-7
d_gene: TRBD1
abundance: once
v_gene: TRBV9
CDR3aa: CASSASLDRTYEQYF
CDR3nt: TGTGCCAGCAGCGCCTCCTTGGACAGGACCTACGAGCAGTACTTC

j_gene: TRBJ2-5
d_gene: TRBD2
abundance: -
v_gene: TRBV5-1
CDR3aa: CASSTGLAGGWETQYF
CDR3nt: TGCGCCAGCAGCACCGGACTAGCGGGAGGGTGGGAGACCCAGTACTTC

j_gene: TRBJ2-7
d_gene: TRBD1
abundance: -
v_gene: TRBV29-1
CDR3aa: CSVRQGEGYEQYF
CDR3nt: TGCAGCGTTAGACAGGGTGAAGGCTACGAGCAGTACTTC

j_gene: TRBJ1-6
d_gene: -
abundance: -
v_gene: TRBV11-1
CDR3aa: CASSLTGWLPAGSPLHF
CDR3nt: TGTGCCAGCAGCTTAACCGGGTGGCTCCCGGCCGGTTCACCCCTCCACTTT

j_gene: TRBJ2-7
d_gene: TRBD1
abundance: -
v_gene: TRBV28
CDR3aa: CASSLFGTGGFEQYF
CDR3nt: TGTGCCAGCAGTTTATTCGGGACAGGGGGGTTCGAGCAGTACTTC

j_gene: TRBJ1-4
d_gene: TRBD1
abundance: -
v_gene: TRBV7-6
CDR3aa: CASSFSTGNEKLFF
CDR3nt: TGTGCCAGCAGCTTTTCGACAGGGAATGAAAAACTGTTTTTT

j_gene: TRBJ2-7
d_gene: TRBD1
abundance: once
v_gene: TRBV27
CDR3aa: CASSFVSDRGLEQYF
CDR3nt: TGTGCCAGCAGTTTCGTTTCCGACAGGGGCCTCGAGCAGTACTTC

j_gene: TRBJ2-7
d_gene: -
abundance: -
v_gene: TRBV7-3
CDR3aa: CASSLTSVTEQYF
CDR3nt: TGTGCCAGCAGCTTAACCTCCGTGACAGAGCAGTACTTC

j_gene: TRBJ2-7
d_gene: -
abundance: -
v_gene: TRBV5-1
CDR3aa: CASSLFQGSYEQYF
CDR3nt: TGCGCCAGCAGCTTGTTTCAGGGCAGCTACGAGCAGTACTTC

j_gene: TRBJ1-1
d_gene: TRBD1
abundance: few
v_gene: TRBV4-2
CDR3aa: CASSQGPGQGTEAFF
CDR3nt: TGTGCCAGCAGCCAAGGACCGGGACAGGGTACTGAAGCTTTCTTT

j_gene: TRBJ1-1
d_gene: -
abundance: few
v_gene: TRBV28
CDR3aa: CASTGLGRLDTEAFF
CDR3nt: TGTGCCAGCACCGGGTTGGGGCGGTTGGACACTGAAGCTTTCTTT